The next 9 T cell receptor beta chains were all read from a single sample in a study of regulatory T cells in long-lasting Graves disease. The time point was: newly diagnosed GD, antithyroid drugs for less than 3 months. From RNA extracted from PBMCs, the TCR library was made. Arm-PCR with iRepertoire HTBI primers amplified the CDR3 regions for these TCR beta libraries. TCRdb reprocessed the multiplex PCR reads with MiXCR, giving one entry per CDR3 protein. In the table there are a few hundred thousand distinct CDR3 sequences, around 15% of which are singletons. The sample also formed part of further work on T cells in Graves' hyperthyroidism and ophthalmopathy.

Sequences were derived from peripheral blood mononuclear cells (PBMCs), sampled at new diagnosis, from a patient treated with antithyroid drugs. The receptor set was obtained from a woman aged 18-35 years with Graves disease.

This clonotype was seen at least ten times. The V gene is TRBV5-1, the J gene TRBJ1-2, with 7 bases matching TRBD1. The V gene's germline CDR1 is SGHRS and CDR2 YFSETQ. The V gene end was trimmed by 5 bases and the J gene end by 4 bases; junction bases not matched to a gene: 17. This CDR3 comprises 17 residues. CDR3 in DNA: TGCGCCAGCAGTCCTGCCCCCCAGGACAGGAATTTCTATGGCTACACCTTC. Residues: CASSPAPQDRNFYGYTF.

This clonotype was seen only a few times. CDR3 in amino acids: CASSLFDSNEQFF. The CDR3 DNA follows: TGCGCCAGCAGCTTGTTCGACAGCAATGAGCAGTTCTTC. The J gene is TRBJ2-1, the V gene TRBV5-1; perhaps TRBD1 as D (5 bases). V lost 1 base to trimming and J lost 6 bases, with 8 bases between them. The V gene's germline CDR1 is SGHRS and CDR2 YFSETQ. The CDR3 runs 13 residues.

This clonotype was counted many times. The CDR3 DNA follows: TGTGCCAGCAGCCTTCAGGGGAAGGGTGGGGGCGAGCAGTACTTC. It translates to CASSLQGKGGGEQYF. This rearrangement joins TRBV7-9 to TRBJ2-7; D perhaps matches TRBD1 (6 bases). CDR1 and CDR2 (germline): SEHNR, FQNEAQ (reference sequence). The CDR3 is 15 amino acids. Trimming shortened V by 5 bases and J by 6 bases, and 20 bases separated the two germline ends.

The J gene is TRBJ1-2, the V gene TRBV6-1, with 8 bases aligning to TRBD1. This CDR3 is 17 amino acids long. Per germline, CDR1 MNHNS and CDR2 SASEGT. The V and J ends lost 8 bases and 2 bases, in that order; junction bases with no gene match: 16. The CDR3 protein is CASQPGDRGRVNYGYTF. DNA for the CDR3: TGTGCCAGCCAACCTGGAGACAGGGGAAGAGTCAACTATGGCTACACCTTC.

The J gene is TRBJ2-4, the V gene TRBV27; D not certain. Germline CDR1 reads MNHEY; CDR2 reads SMNVEV (reference sequence). The ends were cut back, 0 bases at V and 4 bases at J, with 4 bases in the middle. The CDR3 runs to 13 residues. CDR3 in amino acids: CASSLSIKNIQYF. CDR3 DNA: TGTGCCAGCAGTTTATCGATTAAAAACATTCAGTACTTC.

Many counts were recorded for this clonotype. The V and J genes are TRBV7-8 and TRBJ1-5, with D perhaps TRBD1 (5 bases). Per germline, CDR1 SGHVS and CDR2 FQNEAQ. Trimming left V 2 bases short and J 0 bases short, with 14 bases between. The CDR3 extends over 17 amino acids. The CDR3: CASSLISATVSNQPQHF. The CDR3 nucleotides are TGTGCCAGCAGCTTAATTTCCGCGACAGTTAGCAATCAGCCCCAGCATTTT.

As concerns this clonotype: This likely traces to a read error, being one base from a far larger clone. V and J are TRBV6-2 or TRBV6-3 and TRBJ2-5; 7 bases line up with TRBD2. V shed 6 bases and J 5 bases; nucleotides not matched to a gene: 15. This CDR3 has 16 amino acids. Germline CDR1 is MNHEY and CDR2 is SVGEGT. CDR3 residues: CASSQGRAGATETQYF. CDR3 in DNA: TGTGCCAGCAGCCAAGGTAGGGCGGGAGCGACGGAGACCCAGTACTTC.

The chain carries TRBV5-1 and TRBJ1-3; 8 positions agree with TRBD1. CDR1 SGHRS and CDR2 YFSETQ come from the germline V gene. V gave up 4 bases and J gave up 3 bases; unmatched junction bases: 6. CDR3 size: 15 residues. The CDR3 DNA reads TGCGCCAGCAGCCACGGAGGACAGGGTGGAAACACCATATATTTT. Translated: CASSHGGQGGNTIYF.

This clonotype was recorded many times. The chain is built from TRBV7-3 and TRBJ2-6; 7 nucleotides match TRBD1. The germline V gene encodes CDR1 SGHTA and CDR2 FQGTGA. The ends lost 4 bases at V and 1 base at J; junction bases unmatched: 7. The CDR3 has 17 residues. Here the CDR3 DNA reads TGTGCCAGCAGCTCACAGGGGTTCGGGTCTGGGGCCAACGTCCTGACTTTC. Translation gives CASSSQGFGSGANVLTF.